This note documents a single TCR beta chain sequence. This sample stems from a study of Ad26.COV2.S vaccination and SARS-CoV-2 variants. Trimming removed 4 bases from V and 0 bases from J; junction bases left unmatched: 5. Germline CDR1 reads LNHDA; CDR2 reads SQIVND (reference sequence). This CDR3 spans 18 amino acids. The repertoire was sequenced with immunoSEQ multiplex PCR; TCRdb's copy has only in-frame clones and lacks some. The sample has around 340,000 clones; roughly 90% are singletons. Treatment meaning: about 20 received Ad26.COV2.S at low or high dose, single or two shots; 5 received placebo; per-sample allocation not given. Samples came from day 63 after the first vaccine or placebo injection.

This sequence originates from a person between 18 and 59 years old who received the Ad26.COV2.S COVID-19 vaccine or a placebo. The sequenced sample was peripheral blood, obtained in a trial of Ad26.COV2.S vaccine versus placebo. This chain connects TRBV19 to TRBJ2-1; 14 bases align to TRBD2. The CDR3 sequence is CASSKGLAGALSYNEQFF. Here the CDR3 DNA reads TGTGCCAGTAGTAAGGGACTAGCGGGGGCCCTCTCCTACAATGAGCAGTTCTTC.